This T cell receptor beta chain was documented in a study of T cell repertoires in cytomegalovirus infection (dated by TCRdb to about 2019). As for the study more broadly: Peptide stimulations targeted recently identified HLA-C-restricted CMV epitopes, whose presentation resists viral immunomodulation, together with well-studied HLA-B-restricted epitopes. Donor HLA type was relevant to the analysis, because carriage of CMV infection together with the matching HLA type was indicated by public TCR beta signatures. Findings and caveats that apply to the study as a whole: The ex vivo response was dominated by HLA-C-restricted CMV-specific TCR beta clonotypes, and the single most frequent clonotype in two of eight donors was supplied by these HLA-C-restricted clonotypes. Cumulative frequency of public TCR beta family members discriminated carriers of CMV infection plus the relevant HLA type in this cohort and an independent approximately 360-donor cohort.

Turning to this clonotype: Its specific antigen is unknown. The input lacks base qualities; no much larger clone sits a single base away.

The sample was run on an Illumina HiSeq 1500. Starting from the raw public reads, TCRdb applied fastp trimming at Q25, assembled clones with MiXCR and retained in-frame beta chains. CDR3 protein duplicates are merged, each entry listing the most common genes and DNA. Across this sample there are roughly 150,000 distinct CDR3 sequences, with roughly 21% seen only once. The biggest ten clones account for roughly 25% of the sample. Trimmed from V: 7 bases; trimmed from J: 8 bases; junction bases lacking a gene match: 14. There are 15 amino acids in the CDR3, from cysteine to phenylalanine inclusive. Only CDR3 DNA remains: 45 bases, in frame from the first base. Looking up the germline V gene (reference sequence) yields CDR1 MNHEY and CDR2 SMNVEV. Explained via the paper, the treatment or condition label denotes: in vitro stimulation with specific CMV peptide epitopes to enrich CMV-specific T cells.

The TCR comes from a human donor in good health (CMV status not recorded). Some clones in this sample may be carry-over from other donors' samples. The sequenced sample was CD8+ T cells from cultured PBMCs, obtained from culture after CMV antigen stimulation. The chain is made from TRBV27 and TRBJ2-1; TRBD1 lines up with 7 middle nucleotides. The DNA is TGTGCCAGCACTAAACAGGGGCACCCCCTTCATGAGCAGTTCTTC. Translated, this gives CASTKQGHPLHEQFF.